The 22 T cell receptor beta chains below were found in one sample sequenced in a study of regulatory T cells in long-lasting Graves disease. Specified time point: newly diagnosed GD, antithyroid drugs for less than 3 months. TCR sequences were obtained from RNA taken from PBMCs. Through Arm-PCR of CDR3 regions and iRepertoire HTBI primers, TCR beta libraries were built. TCRdb called the multiplex PCR reads again in MiXCR, with one record for every CDR3 protein. The data hold 400,000 to 500,000 distinct CDR3 sequences, with approximately 15% observed a single time. This same sample was also taken into another study, of T cells in Graves' hyperthyroidism and ophthalmopathy.

The sequencing here drew on peripheral blood mononuclear cells (PBMCs), taken at new diagnosis, from a patient treated with antithyroid drugs. The receptors shown here come from a woman aged 45 to 65 with Graves disease.

The chain joins TRBV6-1 to TRBJ2-3; D gene ambiguous. The V and J ends lost 5 bases and 8 bases respectively, with 11 bases between them. Germline lookup yields CDR1 MNHNS and CDR2 SASEGT. CDR3 length: 12 amino acids. The CDR3 spells CASSTSQRTQYF. The CDR3, as DNA: TGTGCCAGCAGTACTTCCCAACGTACGCAGTATTTT.

The CDR3 loop reads CSVENRAGYGYTF. As DNA, the CDR3 is TGCAGCGTTGAAAACAGGGCTGGGTATGGCTACACCTTC. The chain has TRBV29-1 and TRBJ1-2; D possibly corresponds to TRBD1 (6 bases). The CDR3 spans 13 residues. The V end lost 2 bases, the J end lost 5 bases, and 12 bases lay between the germline ends. Germline V gene lookup returns CDR1 SQVTM and CDR2 ANQGSEA.

Remarks on this clonotype: Here the CDR3 omits its conserved ending phenylalanine or tryptophan, so a read error is the likely source. This chain joins TRBV30 and TRBJ1-1; TRBD1 is a possible D gene (5 bases). V lost 1 base, J lost 1 base, and 16 bases lay in between. This CDR3 contains 16 residues. Germline loops: CDR1 GTSNPN, CDR2 SVGIG (reference sequence). The CDR3 loop reads CAWSGGGTGSNTEAFS. The CDR3 DNA is TGTGCCTGGAGTGGGGGGGGGACGGGGTCGAACACTGAAGCTTTCTCT.

This clonotype occurred a few times. The rearrangement links TRBV6-2 or TRBV6-3 to TRBJ1-6, with TRBD1 as a possible D gene (5 bases). CDR3 length: 17 amino acids. Germline CDR1 is MNHEY and CDR2 is SVGEGT. Trimming took off 0 bases at V and 0 bases at J, with 9 bases between the two ends. Written as DNA, the CDR3 is TGTGCCAGCAGTTACTCGACAGCTAGCTCCTATAATTCACCCCTCCACTTT. It is translated as CASSYSTASSYNSPLHF.

The rearrangement joins TRBV5-1 to TRBJ2-2; 9 nucleotides match TRBD2. CDR1 is SGHRS and CDR2 is YFSETQ in the germline V gene. The CDR3 has 16 residues. V lost 2 bases to trimming and J lost 2 bases; unmatched junction nucleotides: 4. In DNA, the CDR3 is TGCGCCAGCAGCTTTTCCCTAGCGGGAAACACCGGGGAGCTGTTTTTT. This gives the protein CASSFSLAGNTGELFF.

The chain combines TRBV20-1 with TRBJ1-3; D is unclear. In germline, CDR1 is DFQATT, CDR2 SNEGSKA (reference sequence). Trimming shortened V by 4 bases and J by 0 bases, and 7 bases separated the two germline ends. This CDR3 region has 13 residues. CDR3: CSAIDNSGNTIYF. CDR3 nucleotides: TGCAGTGCTATAGATAACTCTGGAAACACCATATATTTT.

This clonotype has at least ten counts. This rearrangement joins TRBV7-9 to TRBJ2-1, with 8 bases identical to TRBD2. V lost 6 bases and J lost 9; bases outside the gene matches: 7. This CDR3 is 13 amino acids long. Germline loops: CDR1 SEHNR, CDR2 FQNEAQ (reference sequence). CDR3 sequence: CASRQGLAGEQFF. CDR3 DNA: TGTGCCAGCAGACAAGGACTAGCTGGTGAGCAGTTCTTC.

This clonotype was counted ten times or more. The rearrangement joins TRBV12-3 or TRBV12-4 to TRBJ2-5; D may be TRBD1 or TRBD2 (5 bases each). V shed 7 bases and J shed 4 bases, with 16 bases lying between them. The CDR3 totals 14 residues. In DNA form, the CDR3 reads TGTGCCAGCAATTTTGGGGGTGGGTCAGAGACCCAGTACTTC. This gives the protein CASNFGGGSETQYF.

This clonotype was counted ten times or more. The rearrangement joins TRBV5-5 to TRBJ2-2, with 11 bases lining up with TRBD1. CDR3 length equals 15 residues. The junction had 7 bases not matched to a gene; V was cut back by 5 bases and J by 7 bases. The V gene's germline CDR1 is SGHKS and CDR2 YYEKEE (reference sequence). The CDR3 sequence: CASSGQGAPSGELFF. DNA of the CDR3: TGTGCCAGCAGTGGACAGGGGGCGCCCAGCGGGGAGCTGTTTTTT. Full variable domain (missing parts from reference TRBV5-5 and TRBJ2-2): DAGVTQSPTHLIKTRGQQVTLRCSPISGHKSVSWYQQVLGQGPQFIFQYYEKEERGRGNFPDRFSARQFPNYSSELNVNALLLGDSALYLCASSGQGAPSGELFFGEGSRLTVL.

This clonotype was detected many times. The rearrangement joins TRBV28 to TRBJ2-3, with 8 bases lining up with TRBD2. The CDR3 has 17 amino acids. The J segment lost 0 bases and the V segment lost 6 bases, leaving 11 bases of the junction unmatched. The germline CDR1 and CDR2 sequences are MDHEN and SYDVKM. CDR3 protein: CASSHSGGGYSTDTQYF. CDR3 in DNA: TGTGCCAGCAGCCACTCGGGAGGGGGGTACAGCACAGATACGCAGTATTTT.

This clonotype has ten or more counts. The rearrangement links TRBV5-1 to TRBJ2-7, with 8 bases fitting TRBD1. In germline, CDR1 is SGHRS, CDR2 YFSETQ. The ends lost 4 bases at V and 3 bases at J; junction bases unmatched: 9. This CDR3 region has 15 residues. The DNA of the CDR3 is TGCGCCAGCAGCCTAGGGTCAGGGGGCCTCTACGAGCAGTACTTC. This gives the protein CASSLGSGGLYEQYF.

This clonotype was seen a few times. The CDR3 region has the DNA TGTGCCAGCAGTTCACGGCCCACAGATACGCAGTATTTT. Translated: CASSSRPTDTQYF. V usage is TRBV6-2 or TRBV6-3 and J usage is TRBJ2-3; unclear D gene. The CDR3 contains 13 residues. Trimming cost V 4 bases and J 2 bases, with 7 bases left between them. Germline CDR1 MNHEY, CDR2 SVGEGT.

The chain recombines TRBV10-3 with TRBJ1-4; 7 positions agree with TRBD1. CDR1 and CDR2 (germline): ENHRY, SYGVKD. The CDR3 runs 17 residues. The trim removed 0 bases at V and 10 bases at J, leaving 14 bases unmatched. The chain's CDR3 is CAISESWVKGATGKLFF. In nucleotides, the CDR3 is TGTGCCATCAGTGAGTCCTGGGTGAAGGGGGCCACGGGAAAACTGTTTTTT.

This chain links TRBV19 with TRBJ2-5, with D perhaps matching TRBD2 (6 bases). V lost 3 bases and J lost 2, with 28 bases in between. CDR1 is LNHDA and CDR2 is SQIVND in the germline V gene (reference sequence). The CDR3 has 20 amino acids. In DNA form, the CDR3 reads TGTGCCAGTAGTATGAGGCGGGACTCCCTAAGAAGTATACTACAAGAGACCCAGTACTTC. This codes for CASSMRRDSLRSILQETQYF.

This clonotype was detected ten times or more. This rearrangement joins TRBV7-2 to TRBJ2-3; 8 bases agree with TRBD2. Germline V lookup: CDR1 SGHTA, CDR2 FQGNSA. V lost 1 base and J lost 1; bases outside the gene matches: 16. This CDR3 comprises 20 residues. Written as DNA, the CDR3 is TGTGCCAGCAGCTTAGTTAGCCCGGGGGGGCGGGGAAGGCGCACAGATACGCAGTATTTT. It encodes CASSLVSPGGRGRRTDTQYF. Full variable domain (remainder filled in from reference TRBV7-2 and TRBJ2-3): GAGVSQSPSNKVTEKGKDVELRCDPISGHTALYWYRQSLGQGLEFLIYFQGNSAPDKSGLPSDRFSAERTGGSVSTLTIQRTQQEDSAVYLCASSLVSPGGRGRRTDTQYFGPGTRLTVL.

This clonotype appeared many times. The chain joins TRBV2 to TRBJ2-7; perhaps TRBD1 as D (5 bases). The germline V gene encodes CDR1 SNHLY and CDR2 FYNNEI. The CDR3 is made up of 17 amino acids. Trimming shortened V by 4 bases and J by 3 bases, and 22 bases separated the two germline ends. The CDR3 sequence is CASSGNELRATDYEQYF. Written as DNA, the CDR3 is TGTGCCAGCAGTGGAAACGAACTAAGAGCGACAGACTACGAGCAGTACTTC.

This clonotype was detected many times. The chain couples TRBV20-1 to TRBJ2-5; 10 bases are shared with TRBD2. Trimming cost V 3 bases and J 1 base; bases outside gene matches: 8. This CDR3 is 16 amino acids long. The germline V gene encodes CDR1 DFQATT and CDR2 SNEGSKA (reference sequence). The CDR3 loop is CSASSTSGPFQETQYF. The CDR3 coding sequence is TGCAGTGCTAGCTCGACTAGCGGGCCCTTCCAAGAGACCCAGTACTTC.

This clonotype was observed a handful of times. This chain connects TRBV5-1 to TRBJ2-3; D ambiguous. V was cut by 0 bases and J by 3 bases, with 14 bases left in between. This CDR3 has 16 amino acids. The V gene's germline CDR1 is SGHRS and CDR2 YFSETQ. The DNA of the CDR3 is TGCGCCAGCAGCTTGGGGGTGGCAGGCATTACAGATACGCAGTATTTT. Translation gives CASSLGVAGITDTQYF.

This clonotype occurred once. Given a far larger clone just one base away, this is likely a sequencing read error. The chain carries TRBV11-3 and TRBJ2-5, with unresolved D. The CDR3 runs to 14 residues. The germline gives CDR1 SGHNT, CDR2 YENEEA. The CDR3 DNA sequence: TGTGCCAGCAGCCAGACGAACCTTAGGGATGAGCAGATCTTC. As protein: CASSQTNLRDEQIF.

This clonotype was observed at least ten times. The chain carries TRBV2 and TRBJ2-5, with 9 positions matching TRBD2. CDR3 size: 15 residues. Germline V lookup: CDR1 SNHLY, CDR2 FYNNEI. V gave up 5 bases and J gave up 5 bases; unmatched junction bases: 9. The CDR3 region is CASSSRAGGAETQYF. The DNA for the CDR3 is TGTGCCAGCAGTTCGAGGGCGGGAGGGGCGGAGACCCAGTACTTC.

This chain links TRBV18 with TRBJ1-2; TRBD1 is a possible D gene (5 bases). Trimming stripped 4 bases from V and 4 bases from J, with 16 bases between. CDR1 and CDR2 (germline): KGHSH, LQKENI. The CDR3 totals 15 residues. The CDR3 DNA follows: TGTGCCAGCTCACTCGGGGCAGGACCCGTCTATGGCTACACCTTC. This sequence encodes CASSLGAGPVYGYTF. The full variable domain, its missing parts supplied by reference TRBV18 and TRBJ1-2, is NAGVMQNPRHLVRRRGQEARLRCSPMKGHSHVYWYRQLPEEGLKFMVYLQKENIIDESGMPKERFSAEFPKEGPSILRIQQVVRGDSAAYFCASSLGAGPVYGYTFGSGTRLTVV.

At least ten counts were recorded for this clonotype. The gene calls are TRBV5-1 and TRBJ2-5; possibly TRBD1 or TRBD2 for D (6 bases each). CDR1 is SGHRS, CDR2 YFSETQ, per germline. V shed 4 bases and J shed 4 bases, with 17 bases lying between them. The CDR3 length is 15 residues. The CDR3 DNA is TGCGCCAGCAGCCACCCAGGGGAGGAAGGAGAGACCCAGTACTTC. Protein sequence: CASSHPGEEGETQYF.